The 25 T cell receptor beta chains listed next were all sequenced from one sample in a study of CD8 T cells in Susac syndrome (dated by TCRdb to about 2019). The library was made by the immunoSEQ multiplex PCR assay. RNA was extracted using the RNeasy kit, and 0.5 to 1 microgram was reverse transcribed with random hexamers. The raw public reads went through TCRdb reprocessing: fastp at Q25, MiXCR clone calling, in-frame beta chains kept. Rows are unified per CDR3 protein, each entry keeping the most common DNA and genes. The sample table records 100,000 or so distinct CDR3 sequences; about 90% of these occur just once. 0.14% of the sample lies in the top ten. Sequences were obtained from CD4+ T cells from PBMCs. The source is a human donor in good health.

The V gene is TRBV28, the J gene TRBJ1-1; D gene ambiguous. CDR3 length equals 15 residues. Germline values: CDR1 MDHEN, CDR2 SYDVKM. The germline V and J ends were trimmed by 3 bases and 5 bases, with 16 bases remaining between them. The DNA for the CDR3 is TGTGCCAGCAGTTTGTCTGTGTTGAAGGAAACTGAAGCTTTCTTT. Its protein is CASSLSVLKETEAFF.

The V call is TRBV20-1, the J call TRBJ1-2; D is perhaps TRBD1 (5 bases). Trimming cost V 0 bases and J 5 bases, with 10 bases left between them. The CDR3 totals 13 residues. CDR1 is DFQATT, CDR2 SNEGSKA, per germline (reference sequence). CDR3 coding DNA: TGCAGTGCTAGAGAACCCGGGGGGTATGGCTACACCTTC. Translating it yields CSAREPGGYGYTF.

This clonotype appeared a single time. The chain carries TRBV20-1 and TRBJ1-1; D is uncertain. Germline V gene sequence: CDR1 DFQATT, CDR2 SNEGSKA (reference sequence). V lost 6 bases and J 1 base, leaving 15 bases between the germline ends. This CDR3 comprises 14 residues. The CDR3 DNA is TGCAGTGCCAGTTTCGGAATCGGGAACACTGAAGCTTTCTTT. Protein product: CSASFGIGNTEAFF.

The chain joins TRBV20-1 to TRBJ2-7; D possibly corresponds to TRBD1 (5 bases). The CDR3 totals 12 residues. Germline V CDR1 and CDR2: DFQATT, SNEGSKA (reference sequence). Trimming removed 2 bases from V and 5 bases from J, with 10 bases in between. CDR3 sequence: CSARNGADEQYF. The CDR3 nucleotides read TGCAGTGCTAGAAATGGGGCCGACGAGCAGTACTTC.

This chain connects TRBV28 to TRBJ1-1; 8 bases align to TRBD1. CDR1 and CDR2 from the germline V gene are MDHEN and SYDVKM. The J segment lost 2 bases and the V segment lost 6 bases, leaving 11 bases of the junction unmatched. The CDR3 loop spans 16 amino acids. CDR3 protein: CASRPGGQETNTEAFF. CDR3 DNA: TGTGCCAGCAGACCAGGGGGACAGGAAACCAACACTGAAGCTTTCTTT.

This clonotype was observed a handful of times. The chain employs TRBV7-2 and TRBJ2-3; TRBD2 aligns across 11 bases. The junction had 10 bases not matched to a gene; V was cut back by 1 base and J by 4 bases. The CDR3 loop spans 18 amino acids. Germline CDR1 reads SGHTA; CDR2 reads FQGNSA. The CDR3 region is CASSLDRRLAGGSDTQYF. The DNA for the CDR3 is TGTGCCAGCAGCTTAGACCGAAGGCTAGCGGGAGGTTCAGATACGCAGTATTTT.

The CDR3 DNA reads as TGTGCCAGCAGTTACGTGGGACAGAATAATTCACCCCTCCACTTT. Protein sequence: CASSYVGQNNSPLHF. J is TRBJ1-6 and V is TRBV6-2 or TRBV6-3; 7 nucleotides align to TRBD1. Germline-derived CDR1 and CDR2 are MNHEY and SVGEGT. The CDR3 has 15 amino acids. V was clipped by 2 bases and J by 5 bases; unmatched bases: 3.

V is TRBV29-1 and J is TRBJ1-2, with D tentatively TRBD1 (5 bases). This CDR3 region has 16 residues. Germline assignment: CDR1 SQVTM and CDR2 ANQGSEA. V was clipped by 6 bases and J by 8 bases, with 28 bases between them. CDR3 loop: CSVSRTSGALPGGYTF. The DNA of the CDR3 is TGCAGCGTCTCCAGGACATCAGGAGCCCTCCCCGGGGGCTACACCTTC.

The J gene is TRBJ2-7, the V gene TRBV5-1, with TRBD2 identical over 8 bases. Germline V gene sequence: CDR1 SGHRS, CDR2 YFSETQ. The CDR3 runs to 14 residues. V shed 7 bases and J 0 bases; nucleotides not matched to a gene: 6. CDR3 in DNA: TGCGCCAGCTCCGGGAGGGGAAGCTCCTACGAGCAGTACTTC. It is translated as CASSGRGSSYEQYF.

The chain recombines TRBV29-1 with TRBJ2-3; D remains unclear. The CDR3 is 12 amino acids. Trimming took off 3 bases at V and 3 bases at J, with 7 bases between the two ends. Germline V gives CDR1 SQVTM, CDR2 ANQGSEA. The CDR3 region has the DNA TGCAGCGTTGATGACTGGACAGATACGCAGTATTTT. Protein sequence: CSVDDWTDTQYF.

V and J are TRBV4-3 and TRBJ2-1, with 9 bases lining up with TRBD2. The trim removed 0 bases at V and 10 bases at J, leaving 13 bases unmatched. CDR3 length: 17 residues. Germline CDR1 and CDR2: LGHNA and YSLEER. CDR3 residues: CASSQDRAGGLLLEQFF. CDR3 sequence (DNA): TGCGCCAGCAGCCAAGATAGAGCGGGGGGACTCCTTCTGGAGCAGTTCTTC.

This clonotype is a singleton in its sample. CDR3 nucleotide sequence: TGCGCCAGCAGCTTCATGGGGGGGACCTACAATGAGCAGTTCTTC. This translates into CASSFMGGTYNEQFF. This rearrangement joins TRBV5-1 to TRBJ2-1, with 7 bases identical to TRBD2. In germline, CDR1 is SGHRS, CDR2 YFSETQ. The CDR3 sequence is 15 residues long. J was trimmed by 2 bases and V by 2 bases; bases with no gene match: 4.

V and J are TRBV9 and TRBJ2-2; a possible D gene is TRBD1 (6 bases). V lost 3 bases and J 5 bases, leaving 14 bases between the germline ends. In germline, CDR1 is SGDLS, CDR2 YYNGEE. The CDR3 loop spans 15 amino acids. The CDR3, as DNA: TGTGCCAGCAGCGCAGGGGTAGTTTCTACCGGGGAGCTGTTTTTT. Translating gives CASSAGVVSTGELFF.

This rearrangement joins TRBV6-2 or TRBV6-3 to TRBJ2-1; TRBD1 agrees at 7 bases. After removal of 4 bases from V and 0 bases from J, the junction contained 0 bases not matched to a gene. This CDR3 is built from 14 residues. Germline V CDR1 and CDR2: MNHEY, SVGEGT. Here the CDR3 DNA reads TGTGCCAGCAGTTGGGACAGCTCCTACAATGAGCAGTTCTTC. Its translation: CASSWDSSYNEQFF.

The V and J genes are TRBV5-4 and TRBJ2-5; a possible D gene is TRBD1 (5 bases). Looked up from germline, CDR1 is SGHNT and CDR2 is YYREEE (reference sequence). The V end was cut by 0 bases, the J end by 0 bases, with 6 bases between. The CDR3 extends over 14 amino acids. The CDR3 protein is CASSLGGYQETQYF. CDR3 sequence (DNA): TGTGCCAGCAGCTTGGGGGGCTACCAAGAGACCCAGTACTTC.

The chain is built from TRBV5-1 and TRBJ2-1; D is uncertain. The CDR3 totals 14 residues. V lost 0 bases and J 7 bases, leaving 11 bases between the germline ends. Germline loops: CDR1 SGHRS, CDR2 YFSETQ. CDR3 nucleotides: TGCGCCAGCAGCTTGGAACACGGTGGGAATGAGCAGTTCTTC. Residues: CASSLEHGGNEQFF.

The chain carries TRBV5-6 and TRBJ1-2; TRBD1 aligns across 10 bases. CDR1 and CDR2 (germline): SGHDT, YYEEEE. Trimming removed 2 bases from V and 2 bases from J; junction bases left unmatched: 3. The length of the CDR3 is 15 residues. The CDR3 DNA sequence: TGTGCCAGCAGCTTTGCGGGACAGGGGAACTATGGCTACACCTTC. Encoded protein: CASSFAGQGNYGYTF. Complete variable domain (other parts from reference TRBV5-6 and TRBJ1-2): DAGVTQSPTHLIKTRGQQVTLRCSPKSGHDTVSWYQQALGQGPQFIFQYYEEEERQRGNFPDRFSGHQFPNYSSELNVNALLLGDSALYLCASSFAGQGNYGYTFGSGTRLTVV.

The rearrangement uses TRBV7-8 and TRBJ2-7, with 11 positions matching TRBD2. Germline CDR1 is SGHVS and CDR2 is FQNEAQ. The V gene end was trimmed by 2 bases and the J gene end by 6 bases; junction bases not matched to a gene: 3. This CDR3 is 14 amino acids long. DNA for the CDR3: TGTGCCAGCAGCTTACTTCTAGCGGGAGGCGAGCAGTACTTC. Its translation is CASSLLLAGGEQYF.

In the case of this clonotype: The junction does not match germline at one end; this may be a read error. CDR3 sequence (DNA): TGCAGTACTAGCGGGGGGTACAATGAGCAGTTCTTC. Translation gives CSTSGGYNEQFF. The V gene is TRBV20-1, the J gene TRBJ2-1, with 12 bases identical to TRBD2. The CDR3 loop spans 12 amino acids. Germline assignment: CDR1 DFQATT and CDR2 SNEGSKA (reference sequence).

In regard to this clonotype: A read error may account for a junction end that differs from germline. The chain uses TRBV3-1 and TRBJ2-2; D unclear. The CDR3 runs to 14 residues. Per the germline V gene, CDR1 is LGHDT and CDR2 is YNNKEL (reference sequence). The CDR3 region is CANSTTWNTGELFF. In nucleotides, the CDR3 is TGTGCCAACAGCACGACTTGGAACACCGGGGAGCTGTTTTTT. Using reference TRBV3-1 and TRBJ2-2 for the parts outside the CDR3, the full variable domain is DTAVSQTPKYLVTQMGNDKSIKCEQNLGHDTMYWYKQDSKKFLKIMFSYNNKELIINETVPNRFSPKSPDKAHLNLHINSLELGDSAVYFCANSTTWNTGELFFGEGSRLTVL.

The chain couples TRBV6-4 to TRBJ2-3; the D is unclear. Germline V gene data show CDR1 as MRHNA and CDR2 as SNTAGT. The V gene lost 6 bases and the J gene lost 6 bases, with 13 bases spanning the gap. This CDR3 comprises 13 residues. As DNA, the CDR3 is TGTGCCAGCAGATTGACGATTAGGGATACGCAGTATTTT. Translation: CASRLTIRDTQYF.

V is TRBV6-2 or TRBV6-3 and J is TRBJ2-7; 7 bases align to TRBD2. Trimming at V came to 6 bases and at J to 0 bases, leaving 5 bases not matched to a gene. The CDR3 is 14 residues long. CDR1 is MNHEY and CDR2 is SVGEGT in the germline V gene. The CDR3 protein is CASSPGLFSYEQYF. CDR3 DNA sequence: TGTGCCAGCAGCCCGGGACTATTCTCCTACGAGCAGTACTTC.

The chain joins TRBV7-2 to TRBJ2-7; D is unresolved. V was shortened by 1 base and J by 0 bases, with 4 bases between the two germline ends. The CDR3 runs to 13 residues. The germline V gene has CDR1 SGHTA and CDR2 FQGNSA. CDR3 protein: CASSLVASYEQYF. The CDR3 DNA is TGTGCCAGCAGCTTAGTTGCCTCCTACGAGCAGTACTTC.

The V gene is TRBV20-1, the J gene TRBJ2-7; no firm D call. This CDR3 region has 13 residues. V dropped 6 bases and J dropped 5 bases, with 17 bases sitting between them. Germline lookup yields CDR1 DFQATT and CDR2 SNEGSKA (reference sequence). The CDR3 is CSALGPSPNEQYF. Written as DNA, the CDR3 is TGCAGTGCCCTCGGGCCATCTCCCAACGAGCAGTACTTC.

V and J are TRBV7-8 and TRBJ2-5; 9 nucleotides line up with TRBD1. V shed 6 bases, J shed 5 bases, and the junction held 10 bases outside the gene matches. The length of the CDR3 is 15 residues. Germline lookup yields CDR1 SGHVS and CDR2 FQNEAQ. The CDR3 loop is CASRTAGTGSETQYF. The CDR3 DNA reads TGTGCCAGCAGGACCGCCGGGACAGGGTCCGAGACCCAGTACTTC.